The sequence of this T cell receptor (beta chain) was determined in a study of blood T cell repertoires in COVID-19. Study overall: Whether acute or convalescent, the COVID-19 samples came from the United States, Italy and Spain. In each case, the material was cDNA or gDNA derived from T cells, B-cell-depleted T cells, or PBMCs.

Authors' analysis steps: Estimation of nucleated cell counts was performed using reference gene primer amplification. Repertoires were generated with immunoSEQ multiplex PCR, while TCRdb's copy carries only in-frame clones and drops some. V, J and clone size derive from that table, while D and trimming were established from the DNA sequence. Among 150,000 to 200,000 clones listed, approximately 78% were seen once. The TCR sequence derives from a human donor in a cohort sampled during active COVID-19. Source material: peripheral blood.

The CDR3 nucleotides are TGTGCCAGCAGCCCTAGAAAGGGGTACATAGGAGGCTACACCTTC. Translated: CASSPRKGYIGGYTF. The gene calls are TRBV7-2 and TRBJ1-2; perhaps TRBD1 as D (5 bases). V lost 5 bases to trimming and J lost 8 bases, with 21 bases between them. The CDR3 totals 15 residues. The germline gives CDR1 SGHTA, CDR2 FQGNSA.